The 14 T cell receptor beta chains below come from one sample, sequenced in a study of identical twins. TCRdb fed the 5' RACE reads into MiXCR, producing one record per CDR3 protein. The table has a few hundred thousand distinct CDR3 sequences, roughly 15% seen once. These data were also reused for a study on yellow fever vaccine responses in identical twins.

Specimen: CD4+ T cells sorted from blood. Every receptor here comes from a woman in her late teens or twenties in good health.

The chain uses TRBV5-4 and TRBJ1-4; maybe TRBD1 (6 bases). This CDR3 is 13 amino acids long. CDR1 SGHNT and CDR2 YYREEE come from the germline V gene (reference sequence). Trimming removed 0 bases at V and 7 bases at J, with 7 bases between. The CDR3 nucleotides are TGTGCCAGCAGCTTGGAACAGGGTGAAAAACTGTTTTTT. Translated, it gives CASSLEQGEKLFF.

This clonotype has only a few counts. The genes are TRBV2 and TRBJ2-1; 9 bases agree with TRBD2. The junction had 9 bases not matched to a gene; V was cut back by 5 bases and J by 10 bases. Germline loops: CDR1 SNHLY, CDR2 FYNNEI. This CDR3 contains 14 residues. CDR3 sequence: CASSLTGLALEQFF. CDR3 in DNA: TGTGCCAGCAGTCTCACGGGACTAGCACTAGAGCAGTTCTTC.

This clonotype has just a few counts. This chain joins TRBV11-2 and TRBJ1-2; TRBD1 aligns across 7 bases. Germline CDR1 is SGHAT and CDR2 is FQNNGV. J lost 6 bases, V lost 6 bases, and 13 bases had no gene match. This CDR3 has 15 residues. The chain's CDR3 is CASRPQQGSSDGYTF. The CDR3 nucleotides read TGTGCCAGCAGGCCCCAACAGGGGAGCTCCGATGGCTACACCTTC.

Details on this clonotype: Being one base from a much bigger clone, this may be a read error. The genes are TRBV12-3 or TRBV12-4 and TRBJ2-2; maybe TRBD1 (5 bases). V gave up 6 bases and J gave up 5 bases, with 13 bases separating them. CDR3 length: 14 residues. The CDR3 sequence is CASRPATATGELFF. In nucleotides, the CDR3 is TGTGCCAGCAGACCCGCGACAGCTACCGGGGAGCTGTTTTTT.

This chain uses TRBV28 with TRBJ2-7, with 7 bases matching TRBD1. The germline V gene encodes CDR1 MDHEN and CDR2 SYDVKM. CDR3 length: 15 amino acids. Germline trimming cut 3 bases from V and 5 bases from J; bases unmatched to any gene: 10. The CDR3 DNA follows: TGTGCCAGCAGTTTCCTACAAAAACAGGGGAACGAGCAGTACTTC. Translated: CASSFLQKQGNEQYF.

The V call is TRBV6-5, the J call TRBJ1-1, with D tentatively TRBD1 (5 bases). V shed 2 bases and J shed 0 bases, with 13 bases lying between them. The CDR3 runs to 16 residues. From germline, CDR1 is MNHEY and CDR2 SVGAGI. CDR3 sequence: CASSYGGAGVNTEAFF. DNA of the CDR3: TGTGCCAGCAGTTACGGAGGGGCGGGCGTGAACACTGAAGCTTTCTTT.

The chain combines TRBV10-3 with TRBJ2-1; 9 positions agree with TRBD2. This CDR3 comprises 15 residues. V shed 3 bases, J shed 7 bases, and the junction held 7 bases outside the gene matches. The germline V gene encodes CDR1 ENHRY and CDR2 SYGVKD. CDR3 amino acids: CAISDRRGGMNEQFF. DNA for the CDR3: TGTGCCATCAGTGACCGGCGGGGGGGAATGAATGAGCAGTTCTTC.

This sequence joins TRBV19 and TRBJ2-1, with D perhaps TRBD1 (6 bases). In germline, CDR1 is LNHDA, CDR2 SQIVND (reference sequence). Trimming pared 4 bases from V and 6 bases from J, leaving 10 bases between. The CDR3 runs to 13 residues. CDR3 in DNA: TGTGCCAGTAGTAGACAGGCGGGCAATGAGCAGTTCTTC. This gives the protein CASSRQAGNEQFF.

A few counts support this clonotype. This rearrangement joins TRBV7-8 to TRBJ2-7, with 7 bases that match TRBD2. The CDR3 has 13 residues. Trimming cost V 7 bases and J 3 bases; bases outside gene matches: 6. The germline gives CDR1 SGHVS, CDR2 FQNEAQ. In DNA form, the CDR3 reads TGTGCCAGCACCATGGGACTACTCTACGAGCAGTACTTC. It translates to CASTMGLLYEQYF. Combining the CDR3 with reference TRBV7-8 and TRBJ2-7 gives the whole variable domain GAGVSQSPRYKVAKRGQDVALRCDPISGHVSLFWYQQALGQGPEFLTYFQNEAQLDKSGLPSDRFFAERPEGSVSTLKIQRTQQEDSAVYLCASTMGLLYEQYFGPGTRLTVT.

The genes are TRBV13 and TRBJ1-2; a possible D gene is TRBD1 (5 bases). Germline CDR1 reads PRHDT; CDR2 reads FYEKMQ (reference sequence). V shed 5 bases and J shed 2 bases, with 15 bases lying between them. The CDR3 covers 15 residues. CDR3 DNA: TGTGCCAGCAGCCCCCGACGCGGGGACAACTATGGCTACACCTTC. Translation gives CASSPRRGDNYGYTF.

This clonotype has a handful of counts. The V and J genes are TRBV5-1 and TRBJ2-1; 10 nucleotides match TRBD1. The CDR3 covers 16 residues. CDR1 is SGHRS, CDR2 YFSETQ, per germline. J was trimmed by 0 bases and V by 4 bases; bases with no gene match: 4. The CDR3 is CASSGRDRGSYNEQFF. Written as DNA, the CDR3 is TGCGCCAGCAGCGGACGGGACAGGGGCTCCTACAATGAGCAGTTCTTC.

This clonotype was detected many times. The chain employs TRBV5-5 and TRBJ2-5; tentatively, D is TRBD2 (5 bases). The CDR3 has 13 amino acids. V was trimmed by 4 bases and J by 5 bases, leaving 12 bases between them. Germline V gene data show CDR1 as SGHKS and CDR2 as YYEKEE (reference sequence). The CDR3 bases are TGTGCCAGCAGCCCCAGGCCGGGGGAGACCCAGTACTTC. Translating it yields CASSPRPGETQYF. Full variable domain (outside the CDR3, taken from reference TRBV5-5 and TRBJ2-5): DAGVTQSPTHLIKTRGQQVTLRCSPISGHKSVSWYQQVLGQGPQFIFQYYEKEERGRGNFPDRFSARQFPNYSSELNVNALLLGDSALYLCASSPRPGETQYFGPGTRLLVL.

The table lists this clonotype with many counts. The rearrangement joins TRBV27 to TRBJ2-2; no clear D. The germline CDR1 and CDR2 sequences are MNHEY and SMNVEV (reference sequence). The CDR3 is made up of 15 amino acids. The V and J ends lost 5 bases and 6 bases respectively, with 16 bases between them. The chain's CDR3 is CASSPSFAEAGELFF. The CDR3 region has the DNA TGTGCCAGCAGTCCGAGTTTTGCCGAGGCCGGGGAGCTGTTTTTT.

The chain recombines TRBV5-8 with TRBJ1-2, with TRBD1 matching over 9 bases. Losses at the gene ends were 4 bases for V and 8 bases for J; bases not matched to a gene: 9. This CDR3 comprises 14 residues. The germline gives CDR1 SGHTS, CDR2 YDEGEE. The CDR3 DNA reads as TGTGCCAGCAGCGGGGAGGACAGGGGACGGGGCTACACCTTC. Residues: CASSGEDRGRGYTF.